This T cell receptor (beta chain) emerged from a study of T-cell memory formation after mild COVID-19 (dated by TCRdb to the early 2020s). For context, the study as a whole: TCR sequence clusters from the two donors were largely donor specific. Longitudinal TCRalpha and TCRbeta repertoire sequencing tracked T-cell clones expanding and contracting after mild COVID-19 in two donors. The cohort comprised two young, previously healthy adult volunteers, one female and one male.

Ficoll-Paque density gradient centrifugation was used to isolate PBMCs. Data came from an Illumina NovaSeq 6000. TCRalpha and TCRbeta cDNA libraries were built by 5'RACE with constant-segment primers, adding sample barcodes and unique molecular identifiers. RNA was extracted from every sample with Trizol reagent. Libraries were amplified in two PCR steps, with a second sample barcode and Illumina TruSeq adapters added in the second step. Sequencing of the libraries was done on an Illumina NovaSeq, producing 2 x 150 bp paired-end reads. On the study's bioinformatics: Reads were demultiplexed and collapsed into UMI-guided consensus sequences with migec v1.2.7. Using mixcr v2.1.11, the UMI consensuses were aligned to TRA and TRB V and J templates and assembled into clonotypes. Expanded or contracted clonotypes were those called significant by both edgeR and NoisET, with noise models trained on biological replicates. For edgeR calls, a false discovery rate-adjusted p below 0.01 and a log2 fold-change threshold of 1 were applied. As an exploratory analysis of dynamics, max-normalized trajectories of the 1000 most abundant clonotypes were examined with PCA combined with hierarchical clustering. The CD4 or CD8 phenotype of responding clones was assigned using the separately sequenced CD4+ and CD8+ repertoires. TCRdb handled the public reads itself, with Q25 trimming in fastp and clone calling in MiXCR, and kept productive beta chains. CDR3 protein sequences are deduplicated, and each keeps its most common genes and DNA. The authors' filters were not applied to this entry. The sample table lists 92,000 or so distinct CDR3 sequences, approximately 13% of them with a count of one. Clones ranked in the top ten supply about 27% of the sample.

The table lists this clonotype with a few counts. The specificity of this receptor is unknown. Base quality data are lacking; no much larger clone is found one base away. Trimming accounts for 5 bases at V and 2 bases at J, while the number of junction bases matched to no gene is 17. CDR1 and CDR2 are drawn from the germline V gene: SGHTA, FQGNSA. The CDR3 holds 18 amino acids from the cysteine to the phenylalanine. The kept DNA is CDR3 alone, 54 bases in frame from the first base. Overall results and qualifications from the work: The study covered only a couple of mild cases, and larger cohorts including severe cases with pre-infection samples were considered necessary. Contracting CD4+ clones turned up mainly in the CM and EM memory subsets, whereas EMRA was where CD8+ clones were enriched. Clones contracting from day 15 to 85 had balanced CD4/CD8 phenotypes, while a second wave expanding from day 15 to 37 was biased towards CD4+. The second-wave clones that peaked on day 37 were not confirmed to be SARS-CoV-2 specific. Some responding clones were detected in pre-infection memory, which suggested that pre-existing cross-reactive memory T cells had joined the SARS-CoV-2 response.

The sample comprised PBMCs or a T cell subset sorted from them (not recorded which). This receptor chain uses TRBV7-2 and TRBJ2-7; TRBD2 matches 8 bases in the middle. This sequence originates from an adult woman who had mild COVID-19 (a few samples of this study predate the infection). The sample titles of this study are shuffled in the database, so cell type and time point are left out; the donor was told from shared clones. For the CDR3, the sequence is CASSLSRIFTSGTYEQYF. In nucleotide form, the sequence is TGTGCCAGCAGCCTTAGCCGGATTTTCACTAGCGGAACCTACGAGCAGTACTTC.